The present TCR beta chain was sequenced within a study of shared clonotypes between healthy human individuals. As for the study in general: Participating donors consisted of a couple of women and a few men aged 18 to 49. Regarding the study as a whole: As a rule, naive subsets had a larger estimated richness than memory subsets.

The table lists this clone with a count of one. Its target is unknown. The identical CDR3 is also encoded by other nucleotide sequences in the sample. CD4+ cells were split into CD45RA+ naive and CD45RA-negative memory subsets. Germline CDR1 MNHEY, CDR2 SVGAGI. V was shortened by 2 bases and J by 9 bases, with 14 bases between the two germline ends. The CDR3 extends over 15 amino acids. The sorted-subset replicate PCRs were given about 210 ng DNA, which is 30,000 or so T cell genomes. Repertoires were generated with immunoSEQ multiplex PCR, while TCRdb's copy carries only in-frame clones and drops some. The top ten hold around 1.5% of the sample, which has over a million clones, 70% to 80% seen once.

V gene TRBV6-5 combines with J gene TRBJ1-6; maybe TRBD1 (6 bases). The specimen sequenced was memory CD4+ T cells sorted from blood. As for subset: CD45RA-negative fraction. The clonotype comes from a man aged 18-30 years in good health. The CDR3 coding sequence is TGTGCCAGCAGTTACGAGGCAGGGGTCGGTTCACCCCTCCACTTT. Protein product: CASSYEAGVGSPLHF.